The T cell receptor (beta chain) described here comes from a study of T cell responses to AZD1222 COVID-19 vaccine. TCRdb's table, derived via immunoSEQ multiplex PCR, lists solely in-frame clones and lacks some. The table includes 65,000 to 90,000 clones, roughly nine tenths detected once. The CDR3 contains 16 residues. With 4 bases removed from V and 7 bases from J, the gap between germline ends came to 18 bases. The sample was peripheral blood, taken 28 days after the second AZD1222 dose. This sequence joins TRBV5-3 and TRBJ1-6; tentatively, D is TRBD1 (6 bases). TRBV5-3 is treated as an ORF (open reading frame) with a function not yet certain. The TCR was taken from an adult who received the AZD1222 COVID-19 vaccine. The CDR3 DNA follows: TGTGCCAGAAGCACCCCCGGAGACAGGTCAAATTCACCCCTCCACTTT. Its protein is CARSTPGDRSNSPLHF.